The entry below gives a single T cell receptor (beta chain) sequence along with its context. The antigen is unknown. The record originates from a study of blood T cells in healthy people across ages. The CDR3 has 13 residues. With 4 bases removed from V and 5 bases from J, the gap between germline ends came to 11 bases. Germline loops: CDR1 SNHLY, CDR2 FYNNEI. Primed by a sample-barcoded 5' primer and a J-beta primer mix, a second PCR proceeded for 7 to 11 cycles. TCRdb reprocessed the 5' RACE reads via MiXCR and lists one record per CDR3 protein. Of 780,000 or so distinct CDR3 sequences in the sample, approximately 53% were seen once. Peripheral blood samples of 9 to 10 milliliters were drawn from each donor. Findings and limits, study-wide: Nothing was known about donor CMV status, and this possibly confounded expanded clonotype changes. Both higher diversity and more naive CD4+ cells marked long-lived donors when set against aged donors.

Sequenced sample: blood. This chain joins TRBV2 and TRBJ1-1, with D unclear. The receptor's source is a man between 35 and 55 years old in good health. The CDR3 sequence: CASSVSEVTEAFF. DNA of the CDR3: TGTGCCAGCAGTGTTTCGGAGGTAACTGAAGCTTTCTTT.